Given below is one T cell receptor (beta chain) in context. The sample originates from a study of blood T cell repertoires in COVID-19. Study-level background: Samples taken during acute and convalescent COVID-19 were collected in the United States, Italy and Spain. PBMCs, B-cell-depleted T cells, or T cells were the source of the cDNA or gDNA that made up the material.

The CDR3 is made up of 19 amino acids. The J segment lost 4 bases and the V segment lost 7 bases, leaving 22 bases of the junction unmatched. In germline, CDR1 is MNHEY, CDR2 SMNVEV (reference sequence). Repertoires were generated with immunoSEQ multiplex PCR, while TCRdb's copy carries only in-frame clones and drops some. The sample comprises a few hundred thousand clones, roughly 80% of which are singletons, and approximately 14% rests with the top ten. This sequence was found in a person between 65 and 79 years old with COVID-19, enrolled during active disease. This rearrangement joins TRBV27 to TRBJ2-3, with 8 positions matching TRBD2. Sequencing was done on a sample of peripheral blood. The CDR3 here is CASTLSYRTPGGPADTQYF. The CDR3, as DNA: TGTGCCAGCACCTTATCCTATCGCACGCCGGGAGGGCCCGCAGATACGCAGTATTTT.